The clone carrying this T cell receptor beta chain was detected a few times. Its antigen is as yet unknown. This specimen belongs to a study of cytomegalovirus exposure and HLA in healthy donors. A multiplex PCR was run with 60 Vbeta primers and 13 Jbeta primers. Sequenced by immunoSEQ multiplex PCR; TCRdb stores in-frame clones only, minus some. Among around 97,000 clones listed, less than 10% were seen once. Findings and caveats of the study: Information on immune exposure was restricted to one variable (CMV serostatus). Fewer N-insertions than the roughly 670-donor mean were reportedly shown by an Asian-associated ancestry cluster in a later analysis. In vitro assays verified that three CMV-associated chains recognized CMV antigens specifically. Later on, a genetic analysis was performed. It linked a missense variant in DCLRE1C with V- and J-gene trimming of TCR beta.

The V gene's germline CDR1 is SGHTS and CDR2 YDEGEE. The CDR3 length is 13 residues. Trimming stripped 5 bases from V and 5 bases from J, with 13 bases between. The V gene is TRBV5-8, the J gene TRBJ2-5; a possible D gene is TRBD2 (5 bases). This clonotype originated in a man between 45 and 60 years old in good health and CMV-seropositive. Source material: PBMCs. The chain's CDR3 is CASSLRRGETQYF. CDR3 in DNA: TGTGCCAGCAGTCTCCGCCGGGGTGAGACCCAGTACTTC.